This T cell receptor beta chain was sequenced in a study of blood T cell repertoires in COVID-19. TCRdb's copy holds only in-frame clones and misses some; the assay was immunoSEQ multiplex PCR. The data contain 110,000 or so clones, around 87% of them singletons. This CDR3 comprises 15 residues. V lost 1 base, J lost 0 bases, and 4 bases lay in between. Germline V gene data show CDR1 as SGHAT and CDR2 as FQNNGV. The sample was peripheral blood. This receptor was taken from a human donor in a cohort sampled during active COVID-19. The chain carries TRBV11-2 and TRBJ2-6; D ambiguous. Here the CDR3 reads CASSLVSSGANVLTF. The CDR3 nucleotides read TGTGCCAGCAGCTTAGTCTCCTCTGGGGCCAACGTCCTGACTTTC.